A selection of T cell receptor beta chains follows, all from one sample in a study of T-cell reconstitution after alpha-beta-depleted transplantation in children. TCRdb itself ran the PCR reads through MiXCR, one entry per CDR3 protein. Altogether 200,000 to 250,000 distinct CDR3 sequences are present, about 25% being singletons, with the ten largest covering roughly 2.6%. Sequenced here: PBMCs, sampled before TCRalphabeta/CD19-depleted stem cell transplant. These receptors all come from a girl aged 2 to 10 with Fanconi anemia, due to receive a stem cell transplant. Both conserved end residues are part of each CDR3. Fields, in order: V gene, J gene, clone size, D gene, CDR3 length, CDR3 DNA, CDR3 protein. D genes are given only for firm matches. Some rows mark clone size as missing; the rest say once, few, many or name a class of expanded clone.

v_call: TRBV6-1; j_call: TRBJ1-5; clone_size: many; d_call: -; cdr3_length: 14; cdr3_nt: TGTGCCAGCAGTGAAAGTCCTTCCAATCAGCCCCAGCATTTT; cdr3_aa: CASSESPSNQPQHF
v_call: TRBV5-4; j_call: TRBJ2-5; clone_size: -; d_call: -; cdr3_length: 13; cdr3_nt: TGTGCCAGCACCGTCGGGGGTGAAGAGACCCAGTACTTC; cdr3_aa: CASTVGGEETQYF
v_call: TRBV7-9; j_call: TRBJ1-1; clone_size: -; d_call: -; cdr3_length: 12; cdr3_nt: TGTGCCAGCAGCTTGGACCTCACTGAAGCTTTCTTT; cdr3_aa: CASSLDLTEAFF
v_call: TRBV7-9; j_call: TRBJ2-7; clone_size: -; d_call: TRBD2; cdr3_length: 15; cdr3_nt: TGTGCCAGCAGCGTCGGGACTAGCGGTCGGGACGAGCAGTACTTC; cdr3_aa: CASSVGTSGRDEQYF
v_call: TRBV6-5; j_call: TRBJ2-5; clone_size: many; d_call: TRBD2; cdr3_length: 14; cdr3_nt: TGTGCCAGCAACCCGGGACTAGCTCGGGAGACCCAGTACTTC; cdr3_aa: CASNPGLARETQYF
v_call: TRBV7-9; j_call: TRBJ1-1; clone_size: many; d_call: TRBD1; cdr3_length: 16; cdr3_nt: TGTGCCAGCAGCACACCACAGGGGCTTGGGAACACTGAAGCTTTCTTT; cdr3_aa: CASSTPQGLGNTEAFF
v_call: TRBV9; j_call: TRBJ2-3; clone_size: -; d_call: -; cdr3_length: 14; cdr3_nt: TGTGCCAGCAGCGTTCATTTGCAAACAGATACGCAGTATTTT; cdr3_aa: CASSVHLQTDTQYF
v_call: TRBV10-3; j_call: TRBJ2-7; clone_size: -; d_call: -; cdr3_length: 14; cdr3_nt: TGTGCCATCAGTGAGAAGGACACTTCCTACGAGCAGTACTTC; cdr3_aa: CAISEKDTSYEQYF
v_call: TRBV2; j_call: TRBJ2-5; clone_size: -; d_call: -; cdr3_length: 13; cdr3_nt: TGTGCCAGCAGTGTAACCCACCAAGAGACCCAGTACTTC; cdr3_aa: CASSVTHQETQYF
v_call: TRBV29-1; j_call: TRBJ2-3; clone_size: many; d_call: TRBD2; cdr3_length: 14; cdr3_nt: TGCAGCGTTGGACCGCCGGGAGGTATAGATACGCAGTATTTT; cdr3_aa: CSVGPPGGIDTQYF
v_call: TRBV7-3; j_call: TRBJ2-1; clone_size: -; d_call: TRBD2; cdr3_length: 15; cdr3_nt: TGTGCCAGCAGCCCTGGGACTACCCTCTACAATGAGCAGTTCTTC; cdr3_aa: CASSPGTTLYNEQFF
v_call: TRBV7-2; j_call: TRBJ2-2; clone_size: -; d_call: -; cdr3_length: 15; cdr3_nt: TGTGCCAGCAGCCGGGACTGGTCGAACACCGGGGAGCTGTTTTTT; cdr3_aa: CASSRDWSNTGELFF
v_call: TRBV5-1; j_call: TRBJ2-2; clone_size: -; d_call: TRBD2; cdr3_length: 17; cdr3_nt: TGCGCCAGCAGCTCCGGGACTAGCGGGAGAGATGCCGGGGAGCTGTTTTTT; cdr3_aa: CASSSGTSGRDAGELFF
v_call: TRBV3-1; j_call: TRBJ1-2; clone_size: -; d_call: -; cdr3_length: 12; cdr3_nt: TGTGCCAGCAGCCCCGATACCTATGGCTACACCTTC; cdr3_aa: CASSPDTYGYTF
v_call: TRBV5-1; j_call: TRBJ2-1; clone_size: few; d_call: TRBD2; cdr3_length: 19; cdr3_nt: TGCGCCAGCAGCAAACCATCAACCAGGCGGGGGGACTCCTACAATGAGCAGTTCTTC; cdr3_aa: CASSKPSTRRGDSYNEQFF
v_call: TRBV29-1; j_call: TRBJ2-2; clone_size: -; d_call: -; cdr3_length: 14; cdr3_nt: TGCAGCGTTCTTGGGAGGACGAACACCGGGGAGCTGTTTTTT; cdr3_aa: CSVLGRTNTGELFF
v_call: TRBV7-2; j_call: TRBJ2-7; clone_size: many; d_call: -; cdr3_length: 11; cdr3_nt: TGTGCCAGCAGCCGACACTACGAGCAGTACTTC; cdr3_aa: CASSRHYEQYF
v_call: TRBV6-5; j_call: TRBJ1-2; clone_size: many; d_call: -; cdr3_length: 17; cdr3_nt: TGTGCCAGCAGTTACACCCCCTCCCAGGTGGCCGATGGGGGCTACACCTTC; cdr3_aa: CASSYTPSQVADGGYTF
v_call: TRBV20-1; j_call: TRBJ2-3; clone_size: many; d_call: TRBD2; cdr3_length: 13; cdr3_nt: TGCAGTGTAGGGACTAGCGGAGCAGATACGCAGTATTTT; cdr3_aa: CSVGTSGADTQYF
v_call: TRBV20-1; j_call: TRBJ2-7; clone_size: -; d_call: -; cdr3_length: 13; cdr3_nt: TGCAGTGCTAGAGATTGGGCTGACTACGAGCAGTACTTC; cdr3_aa: CSARDWADYEQYF
v_call: TRBV7-2; j_call: TRBJ2-2; clone_size: -; d_call: -; cdr3_length: 12; cdr3_nt: TGTGCCAGCACCGCAAACACCGGGGAGCTGTTTTTT; cdr3_aa: CASTANTGELFF
v_call: TRBV28; j_call: TRBJ2-7; clone_size: many; d_call: -; cdr3_length: 14; cdr3_nt: TGTGCCAGCAGTTCGGGCATGTACTCCTACGAGCAGTACTTC; cdr3_aa: CASSSGMYSYEQYF
v_call: TRBV12-3/TRBV12-4; j_call: TRBJ2-7; clone_size: many; d_call: -; cdr3_length: 15; cdr3_nt: TGTGCCAGCAGCTTAGGACAGATCCTAGCCTACGAGCAGTACTTC; cdr3_aa: CASSLGQILAYEQYF
v_call: TRBV9; j_call: TRBJ2-3; clone_size: many; d_call: -; cdr3_length: 16; cdr3_nt: TGTGCCAGCAGCGTAGACTCTCCGACTAGCACAGATACGCAGTATTTT; cdr3_aa: CASSVDSPTSTDTQYF
v_call: TRBV21-1; j_call: TRBJ2-7; clone_size: few; d_call: -; cdr3_length: 15; cdr3_nt: TGTGCCAGCAGCAAAGATGGGACAGGGATCTACGAGCAGTACTTC; cdr3_aa: CASSKDGTGIYEQYF
v_call: TRBV21-1; j_call: TRBJ2-1; clone_size: few; d_call: -; cdr3_length: 15; cdr3_nt: TGTGCCAGCAGCAAATTCTACAGGGGGCGAGATGAGCAGTTCTTC; cdr3_aa: CASSKFYRGRDEQFF
v_call: TRBV6-5; j_call: TRBJ2-3; clone_size: many; d_call: TRBD2; cdr3_length: 18; cdr3_nt: TGTGCCAGCAGTTACTTTCCTGGAGCGGGGGGGGACACAGATACGCAGTATTTT; cdr3_aa: CASSYFPGAGGDTDTQYF
v_call: TRBV29-1; j_call: TRBJ2-1; clone_size: many; d_call: -; cdr3_length: 14; cdr3_nt: TGCAGCGTTGTGAGGGTTGGGGCAGACAATGAGCAGTTCTTC; cdr3_aa: CSVVRVGADNEQFF
v_call: TRBV20-1; j_call: TRBJ2-3; clone_size: -; d_call: -; cdr3_length: 13; cdr3_nt: TGCAGTGCTGATCAGGGGAGCACAGATACGCAGTATTTT; cdr3_aa: CSADQGSTDTQYF
v_call: TRBV20-1; j_call: TRBJ2-1; clone_size: -; d_call: -; cdr3_length: 13; cdr3_nt: TGCAGTGCTAGGACGGACAGCTACAATGAGCAGTTCTTC; cdr3_aa: CSARTDSYNEQFF
v_call: TRBV29-1; j_call: TRBJ2-5; clone_size: many; d_call: -; cdr3_length: 14; cdr3_nt: TGCAGCGTTGAAGGGCAGATTTACCAAGAGACCCAGTACTTC; cdr3_aa: CSVEGQIYQETQYF
v_call: TRBV6-5; j_call: TRBJ2-7; clone_size: many; d_call: -; cdr3_length: 16; cdr3_nt: TGTGCCAGCAGTTACTCTCGGGGCAGTAAATCCTACGAGCAGTACTTC; cdr3_aa: CASSYSRGSKSYEQYF
v_call: TRBV4-2; j_call: TRBJ2-1; clone_size: -; d_call: TRBD2; cdr3_length: 15; cdr3_nt: TGTGCCAGCAGCCAAGTGGGCTGGGGGGGCAATGAGCAGTTCTTC; cdr3_aa: CASSQVGWGGNEQFF
v_call: TRBV12-3/TRBV12-4; j_call: TRBJ2-3; clone_size: many; d_call: -; cdr3_length: 15; cdr3_nt: TGTGCCAGCAGTTTGTCAGTTACCATCACAGATACGCAGTATTTT; cdr3_aa: CASSLSVTITDTQYF
v_call: TRBV20-1; j_call: TRBJ2-6; clone_size: many; d_call: -; cdr3_length: 14; cdr3_nt: TGCAGTGTGCAAAGGGTTGCTGGGGCCAACGTCCTGACTTTC; cdr3_aa: CSVQRVAGANVLTF
v_call: TRBV5-1; j_call: TRBJ1-1; clone_size: -; d_call: TRBD1; cdr3_length: 14; cdr3_nt: TGCGCCAGCAGCCAGGGGGCGATGAACACTGAAGCTTTCTTT; cdr3_aa: CASSQGAMNTEAFF
v_call: TRBV7-3; j_call: TRBJ2-2; clone_size: -; d_call: TRBD2; cdr3_length: 16; cdr3_nt: TGTGCCAGCAGCGCCTTCGCGGGAGGGAACACCGGGGAGCTGTTTTTT; cdr3_aa: CASSAFAGGNTGELFF
v_call: TRBV30; j_call: TRBJ2-2; clone_size: -; d_call: -; cdr3_length: 11; cdr3_nt: TGTGCCTGGAGTGCGGCGGGGGAGCTGTTTTTT; cdr3_aa: CAWSAAGELFF
v_call: TRBV20-1; j_call: TRBJ2-1; clone_size: -; d_call: TRBD2; cdr3_length: 14; cdr3_nt: TGCAGTGCTTGGACTAGCGGCCCTTACAATGAGCAGTTCTTC; cdr3_aa: CSAWTSGPYNEQFF
v_call: TRBV4-1; j_call: TRBJ2-2; clone_size: few; d_call: -; cdr3_length: 15; cdr3_nt: TGCGCCAGCAGCCAAGATCTGGGGAACACCGGGGAGCTGTTTTTT; cdr3_aa: CASSQDLGNTGELFF
v_call: TRBV29-1; j_call: TRBJ1-3; clone_size: -; d_call: TRBD1; cdr3_length: 11; cdr3_nt: TGCAGCGGACAGGGGGGAAACACCATATATTTT; cdr3_aa: CSGQGGNTIYF
v_call: TRBV20-1; j_call: TRBJ1-5; clone_size: -; d_call: -; cdr3_length: 15; cdr3_nt: TGCAGTGCTAGAGTCCAGACCCATAGCAATCAGCCCCAGCATTTT; cdr3_aa: CSARVQTHSNQPQHF
v_call: TRBV10-3; j_call: TRBJ1-2; clone_size: many; d_call: TRBD1; cdr3_length: 15; cdr3_nt: TGTGCCATCAGTGATTGGGCGACAGGGGAAAATGGCTACACCTTC; cdr3_aa: CAISDWATGENGYTF
v_call: TRBV5-1; j_call: TRBJ2-7; clone_size: -; d_call: -; cdr3_length: 15; cdr3_nt: TGCGCCAGCAATTACTTGGACTCCACCCAATACGAGCAGTACTTC; cdr3_aa: CASNYLDSTQYEQYF
v_call: TRBV12-3/TRBV12-4; j_call: TRBJ2-3; clone_size: many; d_call: -; cdr3_length: 14; cdr3_nt: TGTGCCAGCAGGCGACTAGGTTGGGCAGATACGCAGTATTTT; cdr3_aa: CASRRLGWADTQYF
v_call: TRBV3-1; j_call: TRBJ2-3; clone_size: few; d_call: -; cdr3_length: 13; cdr3_nt: TGTGCCAGCAGCCTCCGGACAACGGATACGCAGTATTTT; cdr3_aa: CASSLRTTDTQYF
v_call: TRBV15; j_call: TRBJ2-2; clone_size: many; d_call: -; cdr3_length: 13; cdr3_nt: TGTGCCACCAGCAGAGATCAGATCGGGGAGCTGTTTTTT; cdr3_aa: CATSRDQIGELFF